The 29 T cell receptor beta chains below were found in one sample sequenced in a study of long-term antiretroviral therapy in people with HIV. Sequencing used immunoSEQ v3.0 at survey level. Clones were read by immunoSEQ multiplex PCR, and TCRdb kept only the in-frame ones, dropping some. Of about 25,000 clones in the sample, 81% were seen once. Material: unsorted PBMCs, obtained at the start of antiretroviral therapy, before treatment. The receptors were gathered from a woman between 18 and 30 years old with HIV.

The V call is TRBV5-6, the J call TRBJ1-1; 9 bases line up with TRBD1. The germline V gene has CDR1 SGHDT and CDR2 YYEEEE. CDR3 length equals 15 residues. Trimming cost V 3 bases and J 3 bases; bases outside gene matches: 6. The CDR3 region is CASSWGTGTDTEAFF. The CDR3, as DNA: TGTGCCAGCAGCTGGGGGACAGGGACCGACACTGAAGCTTTCTTT.

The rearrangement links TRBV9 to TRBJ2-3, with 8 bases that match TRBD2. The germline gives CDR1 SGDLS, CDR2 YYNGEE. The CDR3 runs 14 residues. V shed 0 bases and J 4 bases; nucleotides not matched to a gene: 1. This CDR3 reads CASSVDGRADTQYF. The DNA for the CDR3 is TGTGCCAGCAGCGTAGACGGGAGGGCAGATACGCAGTATTTT.

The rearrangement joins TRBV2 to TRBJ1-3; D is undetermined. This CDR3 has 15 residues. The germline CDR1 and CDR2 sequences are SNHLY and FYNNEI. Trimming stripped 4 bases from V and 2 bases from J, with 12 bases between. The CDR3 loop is CASSVSAYPGNTIYF. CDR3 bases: TGTGCCAGCAGTGTGTCCGCTTATCCTGGAAACACCATATATTTT. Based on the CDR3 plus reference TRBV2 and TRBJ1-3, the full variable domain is EPEVTQTPSHQVTQMGQEVILRCVPISNHLYFYWYRQILGQKVEFLVSFYNNEISEKSEIFDDQFSVERPDGSNFTLKIRSTKLEDSAMYFCASSVSAYPGNTIYFGEGSWLTVV.

CDR3 sequence reads: CASSLSTGALYGYTF. CDR3 DNA: TGTGCCAGCAGTTTATCGACAGGAGCCCTCTATGGCTACACCTTC. This sequence joins TRBV27 and TRBJ1-2; D might be TRBD1 (6 bases). The CDR3 contains 15 residues. The V end was cut by 0 bases, the J end by 4 bases, with 12 bases between. Germline values: CDR1 MNHEY, CDR2 SMNVEV (reference sequence).

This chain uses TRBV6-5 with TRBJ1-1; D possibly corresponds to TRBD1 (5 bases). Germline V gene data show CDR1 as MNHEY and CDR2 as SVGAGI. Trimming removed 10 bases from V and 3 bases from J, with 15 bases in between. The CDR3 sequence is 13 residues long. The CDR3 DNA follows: TGTGCCACCGCCGTACAGGCCTACACTGAAGCTTTCTTT. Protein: CATAVQAYTEAFF.

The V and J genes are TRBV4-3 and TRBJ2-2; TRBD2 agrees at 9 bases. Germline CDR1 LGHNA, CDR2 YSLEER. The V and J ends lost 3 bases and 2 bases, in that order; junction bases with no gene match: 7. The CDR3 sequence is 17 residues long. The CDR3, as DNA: TGCGCCAGCAGCCAGGGAAGCGGGGGGATCAACACCGGGGAGCTGTTTTTT. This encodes CASSQGSGGINTGELFF.

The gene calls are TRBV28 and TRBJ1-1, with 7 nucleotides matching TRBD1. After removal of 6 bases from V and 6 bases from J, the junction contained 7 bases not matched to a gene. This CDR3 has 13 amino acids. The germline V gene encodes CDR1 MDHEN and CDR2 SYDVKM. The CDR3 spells CASSEQGRAEAFF. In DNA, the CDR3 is TGTGCCAGCAGCGAACAGGGGCGCGCTGAAGCTTTCTTT.

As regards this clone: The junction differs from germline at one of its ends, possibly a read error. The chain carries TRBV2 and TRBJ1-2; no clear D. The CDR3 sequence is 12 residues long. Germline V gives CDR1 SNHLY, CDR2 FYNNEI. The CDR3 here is CASSQDLGGYTF. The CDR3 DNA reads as TGCGCCAGCAGCCAAGATCTCGGCGGCTACACCTTC.

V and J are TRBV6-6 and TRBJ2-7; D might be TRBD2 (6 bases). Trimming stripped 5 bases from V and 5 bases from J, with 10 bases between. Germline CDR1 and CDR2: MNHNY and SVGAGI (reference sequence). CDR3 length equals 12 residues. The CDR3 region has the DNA TGTGCCAGCAGTCCTGCGGGAAACGAGCAGTACTTC. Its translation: CASSPAGNEQYF.

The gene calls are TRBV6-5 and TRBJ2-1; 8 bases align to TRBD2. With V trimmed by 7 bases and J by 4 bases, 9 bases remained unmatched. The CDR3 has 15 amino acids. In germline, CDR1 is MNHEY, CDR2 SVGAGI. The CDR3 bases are TGTGCCAGCACCAACGGGAGGGCCGGTTACAATGAGCAGTTCTTC. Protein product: CASTNGRAGYNEQFF.

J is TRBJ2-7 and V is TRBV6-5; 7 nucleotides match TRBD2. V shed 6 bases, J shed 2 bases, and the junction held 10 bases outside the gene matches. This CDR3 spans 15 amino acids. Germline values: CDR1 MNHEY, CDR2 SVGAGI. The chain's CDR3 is CASSKEPSGAYEQYF. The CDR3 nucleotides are TGTGCCAGCAGCAAAGAGCCTAGCGGAGCCTACGAGCAGTACTTC.

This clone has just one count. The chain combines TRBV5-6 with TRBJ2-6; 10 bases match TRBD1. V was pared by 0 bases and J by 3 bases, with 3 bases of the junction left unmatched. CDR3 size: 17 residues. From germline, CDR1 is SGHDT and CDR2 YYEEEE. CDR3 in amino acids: CASSLGQGASGANVLTF. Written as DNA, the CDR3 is TGTGCCAGCAGCTTGGGACAGGGGGCGAGTGGGGCCAACGTCCTGACTTTC. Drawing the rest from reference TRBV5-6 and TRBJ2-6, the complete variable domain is DAGVTQSPTHLIKTRGQQVTLRCSPKSGHDTVSWYQQALGQGPQFIFQYYEEEERQRGNFPDRFSGHQFPNYSSELNVNALLLGDSALYLCASSLGQGASGANVLTFGAGSRLTVL.

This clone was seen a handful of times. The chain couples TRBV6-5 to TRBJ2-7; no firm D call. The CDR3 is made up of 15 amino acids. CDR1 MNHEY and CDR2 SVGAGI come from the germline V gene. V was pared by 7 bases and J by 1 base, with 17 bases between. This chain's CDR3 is CASKRSVDASYEQYF. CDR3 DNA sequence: TGTGCCAGCAAGAGATCCGTTGACGCATCCTACGAGCAGTACTTC.

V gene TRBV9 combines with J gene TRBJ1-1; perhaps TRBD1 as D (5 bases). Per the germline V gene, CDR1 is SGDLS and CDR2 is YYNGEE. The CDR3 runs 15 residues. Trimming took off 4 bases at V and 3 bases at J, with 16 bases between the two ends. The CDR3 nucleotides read TGTGCCAGCAGCAGCCGACAGCCAATGGACACTGAAGCTTTCTTT. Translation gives CASSSRQPMDTEAFF.

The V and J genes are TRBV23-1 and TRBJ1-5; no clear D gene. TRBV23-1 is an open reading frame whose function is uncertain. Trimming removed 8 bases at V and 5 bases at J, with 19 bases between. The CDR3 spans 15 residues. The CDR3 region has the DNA TGCGCCAGCCCCCAAAGCCATCGGGAGGATCAGCCCCAGCATTTT. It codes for CASPQSHREDQPQHF.

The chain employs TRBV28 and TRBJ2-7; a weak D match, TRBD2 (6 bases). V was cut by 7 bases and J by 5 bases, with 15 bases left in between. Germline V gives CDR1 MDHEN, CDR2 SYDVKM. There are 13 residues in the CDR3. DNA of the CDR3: TGTGCCAGCACCGACAGTGCGGGGAACGAGCAGTACTTC. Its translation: CASTDSAGNEQYF.

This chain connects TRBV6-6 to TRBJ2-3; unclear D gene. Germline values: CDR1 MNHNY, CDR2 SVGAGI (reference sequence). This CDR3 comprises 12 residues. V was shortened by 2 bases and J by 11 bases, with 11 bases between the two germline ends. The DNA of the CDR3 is TGTGCCAGCAGTTACGCCACGGTTCAGCAGTATTTT. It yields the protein CASSYATVQQYF.

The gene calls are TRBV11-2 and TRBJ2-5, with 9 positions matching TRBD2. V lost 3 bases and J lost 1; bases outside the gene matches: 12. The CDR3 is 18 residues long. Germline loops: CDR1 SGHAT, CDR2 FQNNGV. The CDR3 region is CASSFLGRGGEVQETQYF. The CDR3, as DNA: TGTGCCAGCAGCTTCCTGGGGCGGGGGGGCGAAGTCCAAGAGACCCAGTACTTC.

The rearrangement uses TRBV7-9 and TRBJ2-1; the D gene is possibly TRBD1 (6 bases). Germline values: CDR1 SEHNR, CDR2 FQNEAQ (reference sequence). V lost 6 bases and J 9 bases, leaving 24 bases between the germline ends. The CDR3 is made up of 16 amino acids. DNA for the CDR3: TGTGCCAGCAGACTATCCGGTCGGCAGGGGCTTGGTGAGCAGTTCTTC. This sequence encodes CASRLSGRQGLGEQFF.

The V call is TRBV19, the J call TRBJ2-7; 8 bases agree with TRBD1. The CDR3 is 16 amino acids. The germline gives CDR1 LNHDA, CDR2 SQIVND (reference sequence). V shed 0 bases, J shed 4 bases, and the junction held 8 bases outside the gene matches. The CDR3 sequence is CASSIDADRVAYEQYF. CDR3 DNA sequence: TGTGCCAGTAGTATAGACGCGGACAGGGTGGCTTACGAGCAGTACTTC.

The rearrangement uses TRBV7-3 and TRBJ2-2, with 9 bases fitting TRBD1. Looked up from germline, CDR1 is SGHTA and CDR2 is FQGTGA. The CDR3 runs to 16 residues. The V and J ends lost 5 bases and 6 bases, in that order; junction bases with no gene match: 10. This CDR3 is CASSRTGTGYSGELFF. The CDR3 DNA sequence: TGTGCCAGCAGCCGTACCGGGACAGGGTATTCCGGGGAGCTGTTTTTT.

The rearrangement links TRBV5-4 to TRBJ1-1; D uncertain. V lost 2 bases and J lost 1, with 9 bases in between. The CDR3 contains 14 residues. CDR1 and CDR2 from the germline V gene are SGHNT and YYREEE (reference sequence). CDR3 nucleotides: TGTGCCAGCAGCTTCCCGAGGAAGAACACTGAAGCTTTCTTT. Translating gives CASSFPRKNTEAFF.

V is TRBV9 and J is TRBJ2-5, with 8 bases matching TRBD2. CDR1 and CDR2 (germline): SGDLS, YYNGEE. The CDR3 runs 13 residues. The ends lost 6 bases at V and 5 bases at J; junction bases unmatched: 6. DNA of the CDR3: TGTGCCAGCAACCCGGGGGGGGCGGAGACCCAGTACTTC. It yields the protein CASNPGGAETQYF. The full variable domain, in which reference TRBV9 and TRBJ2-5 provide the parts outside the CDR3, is DSGVTQTPKHLITATGQRVTLRCSPRSGDLSVYWYQQSLDQGLQFLIQYYNGEERAKGNILERFSAQQFPDLHSELNLSSLELGDSALYFCASNPGGAETQYFGPGTRLLVL.

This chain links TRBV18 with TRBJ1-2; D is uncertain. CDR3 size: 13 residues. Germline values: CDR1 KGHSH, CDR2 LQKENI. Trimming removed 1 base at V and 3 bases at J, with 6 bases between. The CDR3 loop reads CASSPQADYGYTF. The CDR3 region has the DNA TGTGCCAGCTCACCACAGGCGGACTATGGCTACACCTTC.

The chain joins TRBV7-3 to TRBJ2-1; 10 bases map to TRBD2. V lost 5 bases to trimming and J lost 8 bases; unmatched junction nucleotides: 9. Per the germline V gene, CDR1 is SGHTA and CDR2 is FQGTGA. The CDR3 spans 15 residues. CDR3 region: CASSETSGAFDEQFF. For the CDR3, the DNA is TGTGCCAGCAGCGAAACTAGCGGGGCTTTCGATGAGCAGTTCTTC.

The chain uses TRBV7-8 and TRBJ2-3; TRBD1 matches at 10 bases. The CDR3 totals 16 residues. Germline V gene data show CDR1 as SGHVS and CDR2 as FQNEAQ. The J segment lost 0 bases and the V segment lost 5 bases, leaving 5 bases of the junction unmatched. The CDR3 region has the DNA TGTGCCAGCAGCGAAAGGACAGGGGGAAGCACAGATACGCAGTATTTT. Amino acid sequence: CASSERTGGSTDTQYF.

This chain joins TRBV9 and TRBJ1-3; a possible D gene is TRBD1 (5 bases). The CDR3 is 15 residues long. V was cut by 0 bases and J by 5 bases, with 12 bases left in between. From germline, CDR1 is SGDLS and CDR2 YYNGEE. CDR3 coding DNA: TGTGCCAGCAGCGTAGACGGGGGAGGTCGAAACACCATATATTTT. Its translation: CASSVDGGGRNTIYF.

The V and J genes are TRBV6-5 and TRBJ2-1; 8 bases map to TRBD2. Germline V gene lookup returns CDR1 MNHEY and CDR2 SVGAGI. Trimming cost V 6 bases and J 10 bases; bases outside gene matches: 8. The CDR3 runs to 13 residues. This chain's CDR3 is CASRSPGTREQFF. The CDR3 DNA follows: TGTGCCAGCAGATCCCCCGGGACTAGAGAGCAGTTCTTC.

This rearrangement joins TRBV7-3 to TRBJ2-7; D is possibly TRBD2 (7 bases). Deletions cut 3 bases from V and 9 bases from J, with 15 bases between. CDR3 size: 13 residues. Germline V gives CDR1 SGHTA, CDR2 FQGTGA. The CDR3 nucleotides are TGTGCCAGCAGCTTCACCGGGGGGCGTGTGCAGTACTTC. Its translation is CASSFTGGRVQYF.